This is a list of T cell receptor beta chains from one sample in a study of Graves' ophthalmopathy and Graves' hyperthyroidism. TCRdb reprocessed the multiplex PCR reads via MiXCR and lists one record per CDR3 protein. This table has 650,000 to 900,000 distinct CDR3 sequences, around 40% appearing once. Sequences were obtained from peripheral blood. These receptors were collected from an adult man with Graves' ophthalmopathy. Both conserved end residues are part of each CDR3. The D gene is left open where the match is weak.

d_call: .; v_call: TRBV2; j_call: TRBJ1-1; cdr3_aa: CASSEREMNTEAFF
d_call: .; v_call: TRBV24-1; j_call: TRBJ1-5; cdr3_aa: CASSFEQGNRQPQHF
d_call: .; v_call: TRBV19; j_call: TRBJ1-2; cdr3_aa: CASRMNTGTRVSYGYTF
d_call: TRBD1; v_call: TRBV14; j_call: TRBJ2-5; cdr3_aa: CASSQDHWTGDQETQYF
d_call: .; v_call: TRBV7-9; j_call: TRBJ2-5; cdr3_aa: CASARSPMGETQYF
d_call: .; v_call: TRBV29-1; j_call: TRBJ1-5; cdr3_aa: CSVDRNQPQHF
d_call: .; v_call: TRBV24-1; j_call: TRBJ2-7; cdr3_aa: CATSDNDSPDEQYF
d_call: .; v_call: TRBV7-9; j_call: TRBJ2-5; cdr3_aa: CASSLAWSHPEGETQYF
d_call: .; v_call: TRBV20-1; j_call: TRBJ2-7; cdr3_aa: CSARDRAGISSYEQYF
d_call: .; v_call: TRBV4-3; j_call: TRBJ2-7; cdr3_aa: CASSQDLGAGSYEQYF